This is a list of T cell receptor beta chains from one sample in a study of T cells after yellow fever vaccination. TCRdb re-analysed the 5' RACE reads in MiXCR, keeping a single row per CDR3 protein. The data hold some 99,000 distinct CDR3 sequences, with roughly 5.8% observed a single time. The input for sequencing was CD8+ T cells sorted from PBMCs, taken 10 days after the yellow fever booster vaccination. The receptors come from a man aged 18 to 29 who received the YFV17D yellow fever vaccine. Each CDR3 is given with its conserved first and last residue. Fields, in order: D gene, clone size, J gene, V gene, CDR3 protein, CDR3 DNA. A D gene is named only where the DNA matches it firmly. The size field is filled for only some rows; it gives once, few, many or a size class.

>TRBD1|NA|TRBJ1-1|TRBV7-2
CASSLVGTGHQAFF
TGTGCCAGCAGCTTAGTTGGGACAGGGCATCAAGCTTTCTTT
>TRBD2|many|TRBJ2-4|TRBV4-1
CASSQDVGTSGYKNIQYF
TGCGCCAGCAGCCAAGACGTAGGGACTAGCGGCTACAAAAACATTCAGTACTTC
>NA|NA|TRBJ2-1|TRBV7-9
CASSLVRAGYNEQFF
TGTGCCAGCAGCTTAGTCAGGGCAGGCTACAATGAGCAGTTCTTC
>NA|NA|TRBJ2-6|TRBV2
CASRRRSNGANVLTF
TGTGCCAGCAGGAGGAGGTCTAACGGGGCCAACGTCCTGACTTTC
>TRBD1|NA|TRBJ2-1|TRBV20-1
CSAPGDRLWDEQFF
TGCAGTGCCCCCGGGGACAGACTTTGGGATGAGCAGTTCTTC
>TRBD1|few|TRBJ2-1|TRBV14
CASSQGKAVGGAYNEQFF
TGTGCCAGCAGCCAAGGTAAAGCGGTAGGGGGCGCCTACAATGAGCAGTTCTTC
>NA|few|TRBJ1-3|TRBV20-1
CSARETGNTIYF
TGCAGTGCTAGAGAAACGGGAAACACCATATATTTT
>TRBD2|NA|TRBJ2-3|TRBV7-8
CASSVTSGGMTDTQYF
TGTGCCAGCAGCGTCACTAGCGGGGGGATGACAGATACGCAGTATTTT
>TRBD1|few|TRBJ1-1|TRBV7-9
CASSPWTGFSEAFF
TGTGCCAGCAGCCCGTGGACAGGGTTTAGTGAAGCTTTCTTT
>NA|NA|TRBJ2-5|TRBV12-2
CASRPGRLQETQYF
TGTGCAAGTCGCCCCGGGCGACTCCAAGAGACCCAGTACTTC
>NA|many|TRBJ2-2|TRBV6-2/TRBV6-3
CASSGRQRLGELFF
TGTGCCAGCAGTGGACGACAGAGACTCGGGGAGCTGTTTTTT
>TRBD1|few|TRBJ1-2|TRBV9
CASSAPRTGDYGYTF
TGTGCCAGCAGCGCACCGAGGACAGGGGACTATGGCTACACCTTC
>NA|many|TRBJ2-6|TRBV20-1
CSGVHGISGANVLTF
TGCAGTGGGGTGCACGGGATCTCTGGGGCCAACGTCCTGACTTTC
>NA|NA|TRBJ2-3|TRBV27
CASSPLPPSDTQYF
TGTGCCAGCAGCCCCTTACCCCCGTCAGATACGCAGTATTTT
>NA|few|TRBJ2-7|TRBV20-1
CSASPTGRYEQYF
TGCAGTGCTAGTCCCACCGGCAGGTACGAGCAGTACTTC
>NA|NA|TRBJ1-1|TRBV7-8
CASSLDSAEAFF
TGTGCCAGCAGCTTAGATTCGGCTGAAGCTTTCTTT
>TRBD2|NA|TRBJ2-5|TRBV3-1
CASSQEGGTKYF
TGTGCCAGCAGCCAAGAGGGGGGGACGAAGTACTTC
>TRBD1|NA|TRBJ2-7|TRBV6-2/TRBV6-3
CASSYARDRGTYEQYF
TGTGCCAGCAGTTACGCCCGGGACAGGGGCACCTACGAGCAGTACTTC
>TRBD1|few|TRBJ2-1|TRBV4-1
CASSQRDRDFDEQFF
TGCGCCAGCAGCCAACGGGACAGGGATTTCGATGAGCAGTTCTTC
>NA|many|TRBJ2-7|TRBV19
CASSRGMDEQYF
TGTGCCAGTAGCCGCGGGATGGACGAGCAGTACTTC
>NA|few|TRBJ1-2|TRBV20-1
CSARTVNYGYTF
TGCAGTGCTAGGACGGTCAACTATGGCTACACCTTC
>NA|NA|TRBJ1-5|TRBV4-1
CASSQDRLAGQPQHF
TGCGCCAGCAGCCAAGATCGGCTGGCCGGGCAGCCCCAGCATTTT
>NA|NA|TRBJ1-2|TRBV12-3/TRBV12-4
CASPKTPYVGGYTF
TGTGCCAGCCCGAAAACCCCCTACGTGGGGGGCTACACCTTC
>NA|many|TRBJ2-4|TRBV28
CASSPQPIGHIQYF
TGTGCCAGCAGCCCACAGCCGATCGGTCACATTCAGTACTTC
>NA|few|TRBJ1-4|TRBV5-1
CASSLGRVNEKLFF
TGCGCCAGCAGCTTGGGAAGGGTTAATGAAAAACTGTTTTTT
>NA|NA|TRBJ2-5|TRBV6-5
CASSLLQGSETQYF
TGTGCCAGCAGCCTACTCCAGGGGTCGGAGACCCAGTACTTC
>TRBD1|few|TRBJ1-2|TRBV7-2
CASSLGQGRFHGYTF
TGTGCCAGCAGCCTAGGACAGGGGAGGTTCCATGGCTACACCTTC
>NA|NA|TRBJ2-5|TRBV7-2
CASSLVGGRETQYF
TGTGCCAGCAGCTTGGTCGGGGGAAGAGAGACCCAGTACTTC
>NA|NA|TRBJ2-3|TRBV20-1
CSARSQDPSSDTQYF
TGCAGTGCTCGCTCCCAGGACCCTAGCTCAGATACGCAGTATTTT
>TRBD1|few|TRBJ2-7|TRBV7-8
CASSLGDRYEQYF
TGTGCCAGCAGCTTAGGGGACAGGTACGAGCAGTACTTC
>TRBD1|few|TRBJ2-5|TRBV5-1
CASSLTGDPPETQYF
TGCGCCAGCAGCTTGACAGGGGACCCTCCGGAGACCCAGTACTTC
>NA|once|TRBJ1-4|TRBV30
CAWTGFNEKLFF
TGTGCCTGGACAGGGTTTAATGAAAAACTGTTTTTT
>NA|many|TRBJ2-3|TRBV15
CATSRDVWRTAFGDTQYF
TGTGCCACCAGCAGAGATGTGTGGAGAACAGCCTTTGGAGATACGCAGTATTTT
>NA|NA|TRBJ1-5|TRBV5-5
CASSFYQALNQPQHF
TGTGCCAGCAGCTTTTACCAGGCTCTCAATCAGCCCCAGCATTTT
>NA|NA|TRBJ2-4|TRBV10-2
CASSERGWAKNIQYF
TGCGCCAGCAGTGAGCGGGGGTGGGCCAAAAACATTCAGTACTTC
>NA|few|TRBJ2-3|TRBV7-2
CASSLAAGPRADTQYF
TGTGCCAGCAGCTTAGCCGCGGGGCCAAGGGCAGATACGCAGTATTTT
>NA|NA|TRBJ2-3|TRBV6-2/TRBV6-3
CASSYRQGADTQYF
TGTGCCAGCAGTTACAGGCAGGGCGCAGATACGCAGTATTTT
>TRBD1|few|TRBJ2-3|TRBV4-3
CASSQDLGTGGADTQYF
TGCGCCAGCAGCCAAGATCTCGGGACAGGGGGAGCAGATACGCAGTATTTT
>NA|NA|TRBJ1-3|TRBV7-9
CASSFDGNTIYF
TGTGCCAGCAGCTTCGACGGAAACACCATATATTTT
>NA|few|TRBJ1-4|TRBV3-1
CASSQDLDRNEKLFF
TGTGCCAGCAGCCAAGATTTGGACAGAAATGAAAAACTGTTTTTT
>NA|many|TRBJ1-1|TRBV20-1
CSAMDWNTEAFF
TGCAGTGCCATGGACTGGAACACTGAAGCTTTCTTT
>TRBD1|few|TRBJ2-3|TRBV11-2
CASSLTGGNTDTQYF
TGTGCCAGCAGCTTGACAGGGGGGAACACAGATACGCAGTATTTT
>TRBD2|few|TRBJ2-1|TRBV6-1
CANGLAGLNEQFF
TGTGCCAACGGACTAGCGGGGTTAAATGAGCAGTTCTTC